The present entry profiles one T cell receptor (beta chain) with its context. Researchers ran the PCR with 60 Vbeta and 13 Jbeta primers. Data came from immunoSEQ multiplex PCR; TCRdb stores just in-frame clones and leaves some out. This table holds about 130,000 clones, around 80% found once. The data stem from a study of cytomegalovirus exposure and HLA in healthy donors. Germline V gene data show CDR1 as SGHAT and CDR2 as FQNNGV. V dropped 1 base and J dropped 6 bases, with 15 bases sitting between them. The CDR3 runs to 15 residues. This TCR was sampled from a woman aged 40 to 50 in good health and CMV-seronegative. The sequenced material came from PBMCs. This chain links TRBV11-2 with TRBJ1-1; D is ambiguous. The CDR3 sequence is CASSLVGRPWPEAFF. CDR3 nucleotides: TGTGCCAGCAGCTTAGTGGGCCGACCGTGGCCTGAAGCTTTCTTT.